A single sample is the source of the 3 T cell receptor beta chains below, sequenced in a study of cytomegalovirus exposure and HLA in healthy donors. Researchers ran the PCR with 60 Vbeta and 13 Jbeta primers. Profiled with immunoSEQ multiplex PCR; TCRdb holds only in-frame clones, not every one. The repertoire holds about 85,000 clones, over 70% seen once, with about 30% in the top ten. The specimen sequenced was PBMCs. These receptors all stem from a man aged 45 to 65 in good health and CMV-seropositive.

The table lists this clone with a few counts. The chain joins TRBV4-1 to TRBJ2-3; TRBD1 agrees at 12 bases. The CDR3 loop spans 15 amino acids. Per germline, CDR1 MGHRA and CDR2 YSYEKL. The V and J ends lost 5 bases and 3 bases, in that order; junction bases with no gene match: 3. CDR3 DNA sequence: TGCGCCAGCAGCTCGGGACAGGGGGCGACAGATACGCAGTATTTT. Encoded protein: CASSSGQGATDTQYF.

This chain uses TRBV19 with TRBJ1-3; D unclear. The length of the CDR3 is 15 residues. The V end lost 5 bases, the J end lost 2 bases, and 13 bases lay between the germline ends. CDR1 LNHDA and CDR2 SQIVND come from the germline V gene (reference sequence). The DNA for the CDR3 is TGTGCCAGTAGTTATGAGGGATCTGCTGGAAACACCATATATTTT. Protein: CASSYEGSAGNTIYF.

V usage is TRBV2 and J usage is TRBJ1-1; D possibly corresponds to TRBD1 (5 bases). The CDR3 is 16 residues long. The germline V gene has CDR1 SNHLY and CDR2 FYNNEI. V lost 3 bases, J lost 11 bases, and 25 bases lay in between. The chain's CDR3 is CASSDGLGTPRPGAFF. CDR3 coding DNA: TGTGCCAGCAGTGACGGTCTCGGGACTCCTCGCCCTGGGGCTTTCTTT. Full variable domain (remainder filled in from reference TRBV2 and TRBJ1-1): EPEVTQTPSHQVTQMGQEVILRCVPISNHLYFYWYRQILGQKVEFLVSFYNNEISEKSEIFDDQFSVERPDGSNFTLKIRSTKLEDSAMYFCASSDGLGTPRPGAFFGQGTRLTVV.